The 6 T cell receptor beta chains below all came from one sample that was sequenced in a study of naive and memory T cell subsets. The beta constant-region primer was an equimolar mix of two oligonucleotides covering TRBC1 and TRBC2. The ligated cDNA underwent four PCR rounds using SP2 and nested alpha and beta constant-region primers. A single record per CDR3 protein comes from TCRdb applying MiXCR to the UMI-ligation and nested PCR reads. The sample shows more than 100,000 distinct CDR3 sequences, roughly 32% of them seen only once. Sequencing was done on a sample of central memory CD4+ T cells from blood. The receptors stem from a human donor in good health.

The chain is built from TRBV7-2 and TRBJ1-2; TRBD1 matches at 11 bases. J gave up 3 bases and V 5 bases, and 8 bases lay outside the gene matches. Germline V gene lookup returns CDR1 SGHTA and CDR2 FQGNSA. The CDR3 consists of 16 residues. CDR3 bases: TGTGCCAGCAGCATGGACAGGGGGCGACAATACTATGGCTACACCTTC. Translation: CASSMDRGRQYYGYTF.

The chain uses TRBV27 and TRBJ1-2; tentatively, D is TRBD1 (5 bases). CDR3 length: 21 residues. The germline CDR1 and CDR2 sequences are MNHEY and SMNVEV (reference sequence). The V gene lost 2 bases and the J gene lost 2 bases, with 30 bases spanning the gap. The CDR3 loop is CASSLRGRRGTSFSGNYGYTF. CDR3 nucleotide sequence: TGTGCCAGCAGTTTAAGGGGACGTCGGGGAACCTCGTTTTCAGGGAACTATGGCTACACCTTC.

This clonotype was detected a few times. This rearrangement joins TRBV5-1 to TRBJ2-7, with TRBD1 identical over 9 bases. V dropped 0 bases and J dropped 2; count of bases not matched to a gene: 6. The germline CDR1 and CDR2 sequences are SGHRS and YFSETQ. The CDR3 has 16 amino acids. The CDR3 is CASSLGRDRAAYEQYF. The CDR3 DNA is TGCGCCAGCAGCTTGGGAAGGGACAGGGCCGCCTACGAGCAGTACTTC.

This clonotype was detected once. The gene calls are TRBV28 and TRBJ2-7; TRBD2 agrees at 8 bases. CDR1 MDHEN and CDR2 SYDVKM come from the germline V gene. V gave up 6 bases and J gave up 4 bases; unmatched junction bases: 11. The CDR3 is made up of 15 amino acids. CDR3 sequence (DNA): TGTGCCAGCAGCGTCCGGGAGGGGGGGCGTTACGAGCAGTACTTC. Translated: CASSVREGGRYEQYF.

Only one count was recorded for this clonotype. The chain uses TRBV7-9 and TRBJ2-6, with a tentative D call TRBD1 (6 bases). V was cut by 2 bases and J by 2 bases, with 7 bases left in between. The CDR3 sequence is 15 residues long. Germline CDR1 SEHNR, CDR2 FQNEAQ (reference sequence). The CDR3 protein is CASSLKGAGANVLTF. In DNA form, the CDR3 reads TGTGCCAGCAGCTTAAAGGGGGCTGGGGCCAACGTCCTGACTTTC.

This clonotype occurred a few times. The V and J genes are TRBV7-8 and TRBJ2-1, with D perhaps matching TRBD2 (6 bases). Germline CDR1 reads SGHVS; CDR2 reads FQNEAQ. The CDR3 extends over 15 amino acids. V lost 2 bases and J lost 5, with 13 bases in between. The CDR3 region is CASSLLRERNNEQFF. In nucleotides, the CDR3 is TGTGCCAGCAGCTTACTACGGGAGAGGAACAATGAGCAGTTCTTC.